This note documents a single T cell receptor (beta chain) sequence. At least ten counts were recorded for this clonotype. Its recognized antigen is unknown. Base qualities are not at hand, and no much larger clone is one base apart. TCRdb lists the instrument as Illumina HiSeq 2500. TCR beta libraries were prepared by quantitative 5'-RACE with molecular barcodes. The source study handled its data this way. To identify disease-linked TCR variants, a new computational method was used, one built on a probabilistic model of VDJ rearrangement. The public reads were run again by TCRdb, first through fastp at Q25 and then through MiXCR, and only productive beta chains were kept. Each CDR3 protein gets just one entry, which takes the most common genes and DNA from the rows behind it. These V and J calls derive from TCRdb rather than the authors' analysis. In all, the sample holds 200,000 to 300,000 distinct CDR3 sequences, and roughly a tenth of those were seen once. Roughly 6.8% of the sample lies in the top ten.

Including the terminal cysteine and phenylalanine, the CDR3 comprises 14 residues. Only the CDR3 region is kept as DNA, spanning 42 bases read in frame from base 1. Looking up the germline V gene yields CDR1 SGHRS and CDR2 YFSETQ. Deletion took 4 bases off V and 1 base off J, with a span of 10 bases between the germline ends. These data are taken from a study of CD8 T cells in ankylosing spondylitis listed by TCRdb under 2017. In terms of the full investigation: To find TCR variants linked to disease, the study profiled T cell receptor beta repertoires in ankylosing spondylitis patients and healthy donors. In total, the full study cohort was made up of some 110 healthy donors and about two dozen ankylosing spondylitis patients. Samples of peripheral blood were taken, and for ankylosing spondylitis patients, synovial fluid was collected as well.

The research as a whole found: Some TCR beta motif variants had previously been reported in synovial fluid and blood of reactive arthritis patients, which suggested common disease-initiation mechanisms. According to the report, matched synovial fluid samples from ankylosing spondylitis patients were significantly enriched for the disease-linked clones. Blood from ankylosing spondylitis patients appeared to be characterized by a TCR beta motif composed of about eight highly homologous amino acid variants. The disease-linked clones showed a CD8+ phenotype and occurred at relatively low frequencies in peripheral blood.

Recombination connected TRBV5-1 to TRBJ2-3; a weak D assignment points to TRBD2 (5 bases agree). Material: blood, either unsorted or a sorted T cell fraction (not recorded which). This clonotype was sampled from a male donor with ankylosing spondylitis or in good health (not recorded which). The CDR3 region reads CASSREWGTDTQYF. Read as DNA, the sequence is TGCGCCAGCAGCCGGGAATGGGGCACAGATACGCAGTATTTT.